These T cell receptor beta chains were read from a single sample in a study of T-cell reconstitution after alpha-beta-depleted transplantation in children. In TCRdb, the PCR reads were re-called with MiXCR into one record per CDR3 protein. The sample carries about 230,000 distinct CDR3 sequences, approximately 10% recorded once. The sample in question was PBMCs, obtained before TCRalphabeta/CD19-depleted stem cell transplant. These receptors all stem from a child younger than two with acute myeloid leukemia, due to receive a stem cell transplant. Each CDR3 is given with its conserved first and last residue. A D gene is named only where the DNA matches it firmly. Clone size is stated in some rows and not others, as once, few, many or a class when expanded.

j_gene: TRBJ1-5
v_gene: TRBV12-3/TRBV12-4
d_gene: NA
abundance: many
CDR3aa: CASSPVVVNQPQHF
CDR3nt: TGTGCCAGCAGCCCGGTTGTGGTCAATCAGCCCCAGCATTTT

j_gene: TRBJ2-7
v_gene: TRBV3-1
d_gene: NA
abundance: many
CDR3aa: CASSQDRTGNSYEQYF
CDR3nt: TGTGCCAGCAGCCAAGATCGTACAGGGAATTCCTACGAGCAGTACTTC

j_gene: TRBJ2-5
v_gene: TRBV19
d_gene: TRBD1
abundance: NA
CDR3aa: CASSKRDSGQTQYF
CDR3nt: TGTGCCAGTAGTAAAAGGGACAGCGGCCAGACCCAGTACTTC

j_gene: TRBJ2-3
v_gene: TRBV18
d_gene: TRBD2
abundance: many
CDR3aa: CASSPPGGRDRTDTQYF
CDR3nt: TGTGCCAGCTCACCACCGGGCGGGAGGGATCGCACAGATACGCAGTATTTT

j_gene: TRBJ2-3
v_gene: TRBV4-3
d_gene: NA
abundance: many
CDR3aa: CASSQDRASGTDTQYF
CDR3nt: TGCGCCAGCAGCCAAGATAGGGCGTCAGGCACAGATACGCAGTATTTT

j_gene: TRBJ2-3
v_gene: TRBV7-8
d_gene: TRBD2
abundance: many
CDR3aa: CASSSTSVNTQYF
CDR3nt: TGTGCCAGCAGTTCAACTAGCGTGAATACGCAGTATTTT

j_gene: TRBJ1-1
v_gene: TRBV20-1
d_gene: TRBD1
abundance: many
CDR3aa: CSASGSGGTEAFF
CDR3nt: TGCAGTGCTTCAGGATCAGGGGGGACTGAAGCTTTCTTT

j_gene: TRBJ2-5
v_gene: TRBV27
d_gene: TRBD2
abundance: many
CDR3aa: CASSSFGLAGFQETQYF
CDR3nt: TGTGCCAGCAGTTCCTTCGGACTAGCGGGGTTTCAAGAGACCCAGTACTTC

j_gene: TRBJ1-1
v_gene: TRBV5-1
d_gene: NA
abundance: many
CDR3aa: CASSLVGGRISEAFF
CDR3nt: TGCGCCAGCAGCTTAGTTGGGGGTAGGATCTCTGAAGCTTTCTTT

j_gene: TRBJ1-1
v_gene: TRBV2
d_gene: NA
abundance: many
CDR3aa: CASSDGRRWDLTEAFF
CDR3nt: TGTGCCAGCAGTGATGGGAGGAGGTGGGATTTAACTGAAGCTTTCTTT

j_gene: TRBJ2-2
v_gene: TRBV15
d_gene: NA
abundance: many
CDR3aa: CATSTPQGFPGELFF
CDR3nt: TGTGCCACCAGCACGCCCCAGGGGTTCCCCGGGGAGCTGTTTTTT

j_gene: TRBJ2-7
v_gene: TRBV5-1
d_gene: NA
abundance: many
CDR3aa: CASSLEDSSYEQYF
CDR3nt: TGCGCCAGCAGCCTAGAGGACAGCTCCTACGAGCAGTACTTC

j_gene: TRBJ1-1
v_gene: TRBV5-1
d_gene: TRBD1
abundance: many
CDR3aa: CASSWDRQNTEAFF
CDR3nt: TGCGCCAGCAGCTGGGACAGACAGAACACTGAAGCTTTCTTT

j_gene: TRBJ1-2
v_gene: TRBV18
d_gene: NA
abundance: few
CDR3aa: CASSPGVQPSYGYTF
CDR3nt: TGTGCCAGCTCACCGGGGGTACAGCCTTCCTATGGCTACACCTTC

j_gene: TRBJ2-1
v_gene: TRBV9
d_gene: NA
abundance: many
CDR3aa: CASSVVGGGTYNEQFF
CDR3nt: TGTGCCAGCAGCGTAGTTGGGGGAGGTACCTACAATGAGCAGTTCTTC

j_gene: TRBJ1-1
v_gene: TRBV18
d_gene: TRBD1
abundance: many
CDR3aa: CASSRQGAAEAFF
CDR3nt: TGTGCCAGCTCCCGACAGGGGGCCGCTGAAGCTTTCTTT

j_gene: TRBJ2-3
v_gene: TRBV27
d_gene: NA
abundance: many
CDR3aa: CASSWGTDTQYF
CDR3nt: TGTGCCAGCAGTTGGGGCACAGATACGCAGTATTTT

j_gene: TRBJ1-2
v_gene: TRBV2
d_gene: NA
abundance: many
CDR3aa: CASSELRGGTYGYTF
CDR3nt: TGTGCCAGCAGTGAATTGCGTGGAGGAACCTATGGCTACACCTTC

j_gene: TRBJ2-7
v_gene: TRBV28
d_gene: TRBD1
abundance: many
CDR3aa: CASSLDRGRRYEQYF
CDR3nt: TGTGCCAGCAGTTTGGACAGGGGTCGGAGGTACGAGCAGTACTTC

j_gene: TRBJ2-2
v_gene: TRBV10-3
d_gene: TRBD1
abundance: few
CDR3aa: CAISATGAPTGELFF
CDR3nt: TGTGCCATCAGTGCCACAGGGGCCCCCACCGGGGAGCTGTTTTTT

j_gene: TRBJ2-5
v_gene: TRBV28
d_gene: NA
abundance: many
CDR3aa: CASSLMIGVQTQYF
CDR3nt: TGTGCCAGCAGTTTAATGATAGGGGTCCAGACCCAGTACTTC

j_gene: TRBJ1-1
v_gene: TRBV11-1
d_gene: NA
abundance: many
CDR3aa: CASSVTKRPTEAFF
CDR3nt: TGTGCCAGCAGCGTGACTAAAAGACCCACTGAAGCTTTCTTT

j_gene: TRBJ1-6
v_gene: TRBV29-1
d_gene: NA
abundance: many
CDR3aa: CSVAPDGQSPLHF
CDR3nt: TGCAGCGTTGCCCCGGATGGGCAATCACCCCTCCACTTT

j_gene: TRBJ2-3
v_gene: TRBV7-2
d_gene: NA
abundance: NA
CDR3aa: CASSLLPQGDTQYF
CDR3nt: TGTGCCAGCAGCTTACTCCCCCAAGGGGATACGCAGTATTTT